The 20 T cell receptor beta chains below come from one sample, sequenced in a study of CXCR3-negative and CXCR3-positive naive CD8 T cells (dated by TCRdb to between 2018 and 2020). The full study reports these points: TRB CDR3s from CXCR3-positive naive cells showed higher hydrophobicity (lower Kidera factor 4), lower energy, and higher strength and volume indices than CXCR3-negative naive cells.

Their antigens are not known. The data were produced on a NextSeq 550. The Human TCR Profiling Kit (MiLaboratory) was used to prepare UMI-labeled 5' RACE TRB cDNA libraries. TCRdb reprocessed the reads, reporting each CDR3 protein sequence once and no DNA. The sample's table lists a count of about 5,700 distinct CDR3 sequences. The ten largest clonotypes hold 1.9% of the sample. Input material: naive CXCR3+ CD8+ T cells from blood. This specimen's cell subset or site label, per the study, means: CD45RO-CCR7+CD27+CD95- naive CD8+ T cells expressing CXCR3 (TNR3+). All receptors come from a human donor in good health. Some clones in this sample may be carry-over from other donors' samples.

By frequency, this clonotype is medium-sized. The J gene is TRBJ2-5, the V gene TRBV5-4. CDR1 and CDR2 from the germline V gene are SGHNT and YYREEE (reference sequence). There are 18 residues in the CDR3. The chain's CDR3 is CASSLLLGVDSMWETQYF.

This clonotype shows up as medium-sized by frequency. The chain combines TRBV6-6 with TRBJ2-3. CDR1 is MNHNY, CDR2 SVGAGI, per germline (reference sequence). The length of the CDR3 is 15 residues. CDR3 sequence: CASSYIVGGTDTQYF.

This clonotype shows up as medium-sized (0.01 to 0.1%) by frequency. This rearrangement joins TRBV29-1 to TRBJ1-2; TCRdb calls TRBD1, which cannot be checked without DNA. Germline V gene data show CDR1 as SQVTM and CDR2 as ANQGSEA. There are 15 residues in the CDR3. CDR3 residues: CSVVTTGTANYGYTF.

V and J are TRBV4-1 and TRBJ2-3; TCRdb selects TRBD2, and the lack of DNA leaves this call unchecked. Looked up from germline, CDR1 is MGHRA and CDR2 is YSYEKL. The CDR3 runs to 15 residues. The CDR3 here is CASSQVADSTDTQYF.

This clonotype is classed as medium-sized by frequency. The gene calls are TRBV29-1 and TRBJ2-1. CDR1 SQVTM and CDR2 ANQGSEA come from the germline V gene. CDR3 length equals 13 residues. The CDR3 is CSAYGTSLNEQFF.

This chain connects TRBV29-1 to TRBJ2-5. This CDR3 comprises 14 residues. Germline V lookup: CDR1 SQVTM, CDR2 ANQGSEA. CDR3 region: CSVVEGAHQETQYF.

The CDR3 protein is CASSYSDRGVQPQHF. This chain connects TRBV6-2 or TRBV6-3 to TRBJ1-5; TCRdb picks TRBD1, but there is no DNA to check that call. Per germline, CDR1 MNHEY and CDR2 SVGEGT. The CDR3 is made up of 15 amino acids.

This clonotype shows up as medium-sized by frequency. The rearrangement links TRBV5-1 to TRBJ2-3. The CDR3 has 16 amino acids. Germline CDR1 SGHRS, CDR2 YFSETQ. The CDR3 sequence: CASSLDGSLGTDTQYF.

By frequency, this clonotype is medium-sized. V gene TRBV27 combines with J gene TRBJ1-1; TCRdb's D call of TRBD1 is untestable without DNA. In germline, CDR1 is MNHEY, CDR2 SMNVEV (reference sequence). The CDR3 sequence is 17 residues long. CDR3 region: CASSSPYRTGSNTEAFF.

According to its frequency, this clonotype is medium-sized (0.01 to 0.1%). The genes are TRBV6-2 or TRBV6-3 and TRBJ2-1; the TRBD1 assignment by TCRdb is unverifiable without DNA. The CDR3 runs to 13 residues. Germline assignment: CDR1 MNHEY and CDR2 SVGEGT. This chain's CDR3 is CASSKGASPEQFF.

The rearrangement links TRBV29-1 to TRBJ1-3; as DNA is missing, the TRBD1 call by TCRdb cannot be tested. Germline assignment: CDR1 SQVTM and CDR2 ANQGSEA. CDR3 size: 13 residues. CDR3 loop: CSATGGSGNTIYF.

This chain uses TRBV5-6 with TRBJ1-1. Germline CDR1 is SGHDT and CDR2 is YYEEEE. The CDR3 spans 15 residues. The CDR3 region is CASSHGGGLNTEAFF.

The chain is built from TRBV7-6 and TRBJ2-5; TCRdb's D call, TRBD2, is unchecked because there is no DNA. This CDR3 has 15 amino acids. Germline loops: CDR1 SGHVS, CDR2 FNYEAQ. The CDR3 protein is CARSQARAGEETQYF.

Judged by frequency, this clonotype is medium-sized (0.01 to 0.1%). The genes are TRBV29-1 and TRBJ2-2; the D call from TCRdb, TRBD1, cannot be confirmed without DNA. The CDR3 has 16 amino acids. CDR1 and CDR2 from the germline V gene are SQVTM and ANQGSEA. The CDR3 region is CSVEWVQGAWTGELFF.

This chain uses TRBV29-1 with TRBJ1-1; TCRdb's D call of TRBD1 is untestable without DNA. This CDR3 is built from 11 residues. CDR1 is SQVTM and CDR2 is ANQGSEA in the germline V gene. The CDR3 here is CSVEGTGAAFF.

The chain uses TRBV29-1 and TRBJ2-5; TCRdb outputs TRBD2, but without DNA this stays unchecked. Germline V CDR1 and CDR2: SQVTM, ANQGSEA. CDR3 length: 16 amino acids. CDR3: CSVIAGGPVFEETQYF.

CDR3 loop: CASEPLTGVADTQYF. J is TRBJ2-3 and V is TRBV5-1; the D gene TCRdb calls, TRBD1, cannot be checked with no DNA. Germline V lookup: CDR1 SGHRS, CDR2 YFSETQ. This CDR3 comprises 15 residues.

The chain links TRBV10-3 to TRBJ1-6; TCRdb selects TRBD1, and the lack of DNA leaves this call unchecked. This CDR3 region has 16 residues. Germline CDR1 ENHRY, CDR2 SYGVKD. CDR3 amino acids: CAISAGQWGANSPLHF.

The J gene is TRBJ2-3, the V gene TRBV5-1; the TRBD2 assignment by TCRdb is unverifiable without DNA. The CDR3 has 17 residues. CDR1 is SGHRS, CDR2 YFSETQ, per germline. CDR3 loop: CASSPGLAGPSTDTQYF.

This clonotype is deemed medium-sized by its frequency. The rearrangement links TRBV29-1 to TRBJ1-1. The CDR3 runs to 11 residues. Germline CDR1 reads SQVTM; CDR2 reads ANQGSEA. CDR3 protein: CSGAENTEAFF.